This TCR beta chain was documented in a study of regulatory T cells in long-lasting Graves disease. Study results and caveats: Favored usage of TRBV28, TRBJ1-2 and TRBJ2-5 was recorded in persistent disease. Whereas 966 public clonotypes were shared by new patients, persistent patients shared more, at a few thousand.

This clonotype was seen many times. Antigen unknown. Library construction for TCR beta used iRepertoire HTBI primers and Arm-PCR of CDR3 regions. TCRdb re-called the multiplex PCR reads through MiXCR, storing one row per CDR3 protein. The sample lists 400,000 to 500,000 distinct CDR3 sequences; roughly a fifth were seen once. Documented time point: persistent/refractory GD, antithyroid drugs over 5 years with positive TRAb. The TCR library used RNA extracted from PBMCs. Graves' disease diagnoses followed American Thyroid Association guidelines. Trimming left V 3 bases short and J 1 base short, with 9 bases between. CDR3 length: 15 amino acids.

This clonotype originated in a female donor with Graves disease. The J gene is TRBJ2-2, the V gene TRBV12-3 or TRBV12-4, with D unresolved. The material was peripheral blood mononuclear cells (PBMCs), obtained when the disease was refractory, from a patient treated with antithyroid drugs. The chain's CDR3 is CASSFDWGNTGELFF. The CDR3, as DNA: TGTGCCAGCAGTTTCGATTGGGGGAACACCGGGGAGCTGTTTTTT.